Listed here are 31 T cell receptor beta chains from one sample, sequenced in a study of T cell responses to AZD1222 COVID-19 vaccine. Data came from immunoSEQ multiplex PCR; TCRdb stores just in-frame clones and leaves some out. The sample shows more than 100,000 clones, 90% of them seen only once. The sample in question was peripheral blood, obtained on day 0 of AZD1222 vaccination. These receptor sequences come from an adult in good health.

The chain joins TRBV7-8 to TRBJ1-2, with a weak D call TRBD1 (5 bases). CDR1 is SGHVS and CDR2 is FQNEAQ in the germline V gene. CDR3 length equals 14 residues. The V gene lost 7 bases and the J gene lost 4 bases, with 16 bases spanning the gap. The CDR3 nucleotides read TGTGCCAGCACCATAGCTGAGGGGAGCTATGGCTACACCTTC. Its translation: CASTIAEGSYGYTF.

The V and J genes are TRBV24-1 and TRBJ1-2; D perhaps matches TRBD1 (5 bases). CDR3 size: 12 residues. Germline V gene lookup returns CDR1 KGHDR and CDR2 SFDVKD. Trimming took 4 bases from V and 7 from J, leaving 9 bases between them. CDR3 sequence (DNA): TGTGCCACCAGTGAGGGGGTAATTGGCTACACCTTC. Its protein is CATSEGVIGYTF.

CDR3 protein: CASSYSISGWNTEAFF. CDR3 nucleotides: TGTGCCAGCAGTTACTCGATTTCAGGGTGGAACACTGAAGCTTTCTTT. The chain carries TRBV6-5 and TRBJ1-1, with D perhaps matching TRBD1 (5 bases). Germline-derived CDR1 and CDR2 are MNHEY and SVGAGI. CDR3 length: 16 amino acids. V lost 0 bases to trimming and J lost 1 base, with 12 bases between them.

The V call is TRBV7-6, the J call TRBJ2-2; 7 bases are a match to TRBD2. Germline CDR1 is SGHVS and CDR2 is FNYEAQ. V shed 0 bases, J shed 6 bases, and the junction held 4 bases outside the gene matches. CDR3 length equals 15 residues. DNA of the CDR3: TGTGCCAGCAGCTTAGCCCCTCGGGGGGCCGGGGAGCTGTTTTTT. It translates to CASSLAPRGAGELFF. The variable domain in full, with the rest retrieved from reference TRBV7-6 and TRBJ2-2, is GAGVSQSPRYKVTKRGQDVALRCDPISGHVSLYWYRQALGQGPEFLTYFNYEAQQDKSGLPNDRFSAERPEGSISTLTIQRTEQRDSAMYRCASSLAPRGAGELFFGEGSRLTVL.

V is TRBV7-9 and J is TRBJ2-7; 10 bases line up with TRBD1. The CDR3 has 15 amino acids. V was pared by 3 bases and J by 4 bases, with 6 bases of the junction left unmatched. Germline-derived CDR1 and CDR2 are SEHNR and FQNEAQ (reference sequence). CDR3 sequence (DNA): TGTGCCAGCAGCTTGACGACAGGGGGCAGGTACGAGCAGTACTTC. Residues: CASSLTTGGRYEQYF.

The V and J genes are TRBV11-3 and TRBJ1-1, with 8 bases that match TRBD1. This CDR3 has 13 amino acids. CDR1 and CDR2 (germline): SGHNT, YENEEA. V shed 5 bases and J 8 bases; nucleotides not matched to a gene: 7. This chain's CDR3 is CASSRGDRGEAFF. As DNA, the CDR3 is TGTGCCAGCAGCCGGGGCGACAGGGGAGAAGCTTTCTTT.

The J gene is TRBJ2-1, the V gene TRBV7-3, with TRBD2 identical over 13 bases. The CDR3 has 15 residues. From germline, CDR1 is SGHTA and CDR2 FQGTGA. The V and J ends lost 4 bases and 5 bases, in that order; junction bases with no gene match: 2. CDR3 DNA: TGTGCCAGCAGCTCGGGACTAGCGGGGAACAATGAGCAGTTCTTC. Protein sequence: CASSSGLAGNNEQFF. Supplemented by reference TRBV7-3 and TRBJ2-1, the full variable domain reads GAGVSQTPSNKVTEKGKYVELRCDPISGHTALYWYRQSLGQGPEFLIYFQGTGAADDSGLPNDRFFAVRPEGSVSTLKIQRTERGDSAVYLCASSSGLAGNNEQFFGPGTRLTVL.

The J gene is TRBJ1-1, the V gene TRBV4-3, with TRBD1 as a possible D gene (5 bases). Germline CDR1 reads LGHNA; CDR2 reads YSLEER. The CDR3 has 15 amino acids. V was cut by 0 bases and J by 1 base, with 9 bases left in between. CDR3: CASSQDLGQNTEAFF. DNA of the CDR3: TGCGCCAGCAGCCAAGATCTGGGGCAGAACACTGAAGCTTTCTTT.

V and J are TRBV18 and TRBJ1-5, with 7 bases matching TRBD1. The germline gives CDR1 KGHSH, CDR2 LQKENI. The CDR3 extends over 14 amino acids. Trimming removed 8 bases from V and 3 bases from J; junction bases left unmatched: 7. The CDR3 spells CASRAGTVNQPQHF. CDR3 nucleotides: TGTGCCAGCCGAGCCGGGACAGTCAATCAGCCCCAGCATTTT.

V and J are TRBV12-3 or TRBV12-4 and TRBJ1-1; D is uncertain. The CDR3 spans 12 residues. The ends were cut back, 7 bases at V and 4 bases at J, with 10 bases in the middle. In DNA, the CDR3 is TGTGCCAGCACCTTGAAGGGCACTGAAGCTTTCTTT. As protein: CASTLKGTEAFF.

V is TRBV28 and J is TRBJ1-2; TRBD1 matches 8 bases. V was pared by 3 bases and J by 5 bases, with 11 bases of the junction left unmatched. The CDR3 spans 16 residues. Germline V gene data show CDR1 as MDHEN and CDR2 as SYDVKM. The CDR3 here is CASSFDLGQERYGYTF. Here the CDR3 DNA reads TGTGCCAGCAGTTTTGATTTGGGACAGGAGAGGTATGGCTACACCTTC.

The chain uses TRBV6-5 and TRBJ1-3, with D unresolved. CDR3 length equals 14 residues. V was clipped by 8 bases and J by 0 bases, with 11 bases between them. Germline V CDR1 and CDR2: MNHEY, SVGAGI. The DNA of the CDR3 is TGTGCCAGCTCTCTGGCGGCCTCTGGAAACACCATATATTTT. This gives the protein CASSLAASGNTIYF.

This rearrangement joins TRBV24-1 to TRBJ2-1, with D unclear. Germline V gene sequence: CDR1 KGHDR, CDR2 SFDVKD. V was clipped by 9 bases and J by 6 bases, with 11 bases between them. The length of the CDR3 is 12 residues. CDR3 amino acids: CATLRGSNEQFF. The CDR3 nucleotides are TGTGCCACCCTACGAGGCTCCAATGAGCAGTTCTTC.

This chain uses TRBV6-5 with TRBJ2-3; D is perhaps TRBD1 (6 bases). The V end was cut by 6 bases, the J end by 14 bases, with 24 bases between. Germline assignment: CDR1 MNHEY and CDR2 SVGAGI. The CDR3 length is 14 residues. CDR3 region: CASRPSPTTGLAYF. The DNA of the CDR3 is TGTGCCAGCAGGCCTAGCCCCACTACAGGGTTGGCGTATTTT.

CDR3 protein: CASSVVDRNRVDYGYTF. DNA of the CDR3: TGTGCCAGCAGTGTCGTGGACAGGAATCGTGTGGACTATGGCTACACCTTC. V gene TRBV2 combines with J gene TRBJ1-2; TRBD1 matches at 7 bases. Per germline, CDR1 SNHLY and CDR2 FYNNEI. The CDR3 runs 17 residues. J gave up 3 bases and V 4 bases, and 14 bases lay outside the gene matches.

The chain combines TRBV6-2 or TRBV6-3 with TRBJ2-7; D is perhaps TRBD1 (5 bases). This CDR3 comprises 13 residues. Germline V gene data show CDR1 as MNHEY and CDR2 as SVGEGT. Trimming stripped 6 bases from V and 2 bases from J, with 11 bases between. Here the CDR3 reads CASSPSDTYEQYF. The CDR3 DNA sequence: TGTGCCAGCAGCCCGTCGGACACCTACGAGCAGTACTTC.

The rearrangement joins TRBV7-6 to TRBJ2-2; TRBD2 aligns across 16 bases. Germline CDR1 SGHVS, CDR2 FNYEAQ. The CDR3 length is 19 residues. J gave up 1 base and V 5 bases, and 7 bases lay outside the gene matches. The CDR3: CASSHPGLAGGKNTGELFF. The CDR3 DNA is TGTGCCAGCAGCCATCCGGGACTAGCGGGGGGGAAGAACACCGGGGAGCTGTTTTTT. The variable domain in full, with the rest retrieved from reference TRBV7-6 and TRBJ2-2, is GAGVSQSPRYKVTKRGQDVALRCDPISGHVSLYWYRQALGQGPEFLTYFNYEAQQDKSGLPNDRFSAERPEGSISTLTIQRTEQRDSAMYRCASSHPGLAGGKNTGELFFGEGSRLTVL.

The rearrangement links TRBV27 to TRBJ2-1, with D perhaps TRBD2 (5 bases). The CDR3 contains 16 residues. Germline V gene lookup returns CDR1 MNHEY and CDR2 SMNVEV (reference sequence). V lost 5 bases and J lost 10, with 24 bases in between. CDR3 sequence (DNA): TGTGCCAGCAGTACCCCGGCATTCGAGGGTGTTTTCGAGCAGTTCTTC. Its protein product is CASSTPAFEGVFEQFF.

V gene TRBV28 combines with J gene TRBJ1-1; D unclear. The length of the CDR3 is 13 residues. CDR1 is MDHEN, CDR2 SYDVKM, per germline. The V end was cut by 4 bases, the J end by 1 base, with 7 bases between. CDR3 coding DNA: TGTGCCAGCAGTTATCTGCGGAACACTGAAGCTTTCTTT. It is translated as CASSYLRNTEAFF. The entire variable domain, with the rest obtained from reference TRBV28 and TRBJ1-1, is as follows: DVKVTQSSRYLVKRTGEKVFLECVQDMDHENMFWYRQDPGLGLRLIYFSYDVKMKEKGDIPEGYSVSREKKERFSLILESASTNQTSMYLCASSYLRNTEAFFGQGTRLTVV.

This clone occurred once. The chain recombines TRBV19 with TRBJ1-3; weak D call: TRBD1 (6 bases). V lost 3 bases to trimming and J lost 5 bases, with 14 bases between them. The length of the CDR3 is 15 residues. CDR1 and CDR2 from the germline V gene are LNHDA and SQIVND (reference sequence). The CDR3 loop is CASSIFRDKRNTIYF. Written as DNA, the CDR3 is TGTGCCAGTAGTATCTTTCGGGACAAGCGAAACACCATATATTTT.

The chain combines TRBV7-3 with TRBJ2-7; D gene ambiguous. Looked up from germline, CDR1 is SGHTA and CDR2 is FQGTGA. The CDR3 is 15 amino acids. Trimming shortened V by 7 bases and J by 3 bases, and 19 bases separated the two germline ends. DNA of the CDR3: TGTGCCAGCATCCCACCCCGGATATCGGGCTACGAGCAGTACTTC. It translates to CASIPPRISGYEQYF.

V gene TRBV14 combines with J gene TRBJ1-3; D not certain. Trimming shortened V by 10 bases and J by 1 base, and 11 bases separated the two germline ends. CDR3 size: 13 residues. Germline V gene data show CDR1 as SGHDN and CDR2 as FVKESK. The CDR3 sequence: CATYGFSGNTIYF. Here the CDR3 DNA reads TGTGCCACCTACGGGTTTTCTGGAAACACCATATATTTT.

This clone was detected only once. The rearrangement links TRBV21-1 to TRBJ2-1; the D call of TRBD2 is as the table states it, not checked on the DNA. TRBV21-1 is tagged as a pseudogene. The CDR3 spans 19 residues. In nucleotides, the CDR3 is TGTGCCAGCAGCAACCCGGAAGGCACCCTAAAGAGGGTTCGCAATGAGCAGTTCTTC. Protein product: CASSNPEGTLKRVRNEQFF.

The gene calls are TRBV6-1 and TRBJ1-1; D is perhaps TRBD1 (5 bases). With 1 base removed from V and 6 bases from J, the gap between germline ends came to 15 bases. The CDR3 runs 15 residues. Germline CDR1 MNHNS, CDR2 SASEGT. DNA for the CDR3: TGTGCCAGCAGTGAAGAGGAGGGGAGGATCGCTGAAGCTTTCTTT. As protein: CASSEEEGRIAEAFF.

The V and J genes are TRBV19 and TRBJ2-7, with unresolved D. V was trimmed by 0 bases and J by 0 bases, leaving 21 bases between them. The CDR3 has 19 residues. CDR1 and CDR2 (germline): LNHDA, SQIVND (reference sequence). The CDR3 bases are TGTGCCAGTAGTATAGATTTTGGCCTCCCAGGCCGGAACTCCTACGAGCAGTACTTC. This codes for CASSIDFGLPGRNSYEQYF. The complete variable domain, with remaining parts taken from reference TRBV19 and TRBJ2-7, reads DGGITQSPKYLFRKEGQNVTLSCEQNLNHDAMYWYRQDPGQGLRLIYYSQIVNDFQKGDIAEGYSVSREKKESFPLTVTSAQKNPTAFYLCASSIDFGLPGRNSYEQYFGPGTRLTVT.

V is TRBV6-5 and J is TRBJ1-4, with D perhaps matching TRBD1 (5 bases). Germline V gene data show CDR1 as MNHEY and CDR2 as SVGAGI. V was shortened by 6 bases and J by 6 bases, with 17 bases between the two germline ends. The CDR3 contains 15 residues. In DNA form, the CDR3 reads TGTGCCAGCAGGGGCAGAGACATGGGGGATGAAAAACTGTTTTTT. The encoded protein is CASRGRDMGDEKLFF.

The rearrangement uses TRBV19 and TRBJ1-1; D unresolved. This CDR3 has 13 residues. With 4 bases removed from V and 2 bases from J, the gap between germline ends came to 8 bases. Germline CDR1 is LNHDA and CDR2 is SQIVND (reference sequence). CDR3: CASSRGHNTEAFF. CDR3 nucleotides: TGTGCCAGTAGTAGAGGGCACAACACTGAAGCTTTCTTT.

There are a few counts of this clone. This sequence joins TRBV4-1 and TRBJ2-7; TRBD2 might be the D (5 bases). V was cut by 4 bases and J by 2 bases, with 21 bases left in between. The CDR3 length is 17 residues. Germline CDR1 and CDR2: MGHRA and YSYEKL. The CDR3 DNA reads TGCGCCAGCAGCCCATCTCGCGGCGGGTCATTTACCTACGAGCAGTACTTC. It translates to CASSPSRGGSFTYEQYF.

J is TRBJ2-7 and V is TRBV6-5; a weak D match, TRBD1 (5 bases). Trimming pared 6 bases from V and 2 bases from J, leaving 14 bases between. In germline, CDR1 is MNHEY, CDR2 SVGAGI. This CDR3 is 14 amino acids long. The CDR3 spells CASRSRGATYEQYF. CDR3 bases: TGTGCCAGCAGATCAAGGGGCGCTACCTACGAGCAGTACTTC.

The chain recombines TRBV25-1 with TRBJ1-2; 7 bases line up with TRBD1. CDR1 is MGHDK and CDR2 is SYGVNS in the germline V gene. CDR3 length: 12 amino acids. V shed 8 bases and J 4 bases; nucleotides not matched to a gene: 4. In DNA form, the CDR3 reads TGTGCCAGCGGAGACAGGGCCTATGGCTACACCTTC. Translation gives CASGDRAYGYTF.

This chain connects TRBV7-2 to TRBJ1-5, with D unclear. The V end lost 1 base, the J end lost 5 bases, and 6 bases lay between the germline ends. There are 13 residues in the CDR3. Germline values: CDR1 SGHTA, CDR2 FQGNSA. CDR3 nucleotide sequence: TGTGCCAGCAGCTTAGAAACCTATCAGCCCCAGCATTTT. Amino acids: CASSLETYQPQHF.